This T cell receptor (beta chain) is from a study of cytomegalovirus exposure and HLA in healthy donors. The study, taken as a whole, reports: Rare sequences made up most TCRs, while some public TCRs were found in many donors.

The PCR made use of 60 Vbeta and 13 Jbeta primers. This table comes from immunoSEQ multiplex PCR, and its TCRdb copy is limited to in-frame clones, with some not included. The sample has fewer than 250,000 clones; roughly nine tenths are singletons. The germline V gene has CDR1 LNHDA and CDR2 SQIVND (reference sequence). The CDR3 has 15 amino acids. The J segment lost 4 bases and the V segment lost 6 bases, leaving 9 bases of the junction unmatched. Remarks on this clone: Its antigen is still unknown.

The rearrangement links TRBV19 to TRBJ2-3; TRBD1 matches at 8 bases. This receptor was identified in a boy under 10 years old in good health and CMV-seronegative. The sequencing sample was made of PBMCs. This CDR3 is CASSLDRVRSDTQYF. In DNA form, the CDR3 reads TGTGCCAGTAGCCTGGACAGGGTTAGATCAGATACGCAGTATTTT.